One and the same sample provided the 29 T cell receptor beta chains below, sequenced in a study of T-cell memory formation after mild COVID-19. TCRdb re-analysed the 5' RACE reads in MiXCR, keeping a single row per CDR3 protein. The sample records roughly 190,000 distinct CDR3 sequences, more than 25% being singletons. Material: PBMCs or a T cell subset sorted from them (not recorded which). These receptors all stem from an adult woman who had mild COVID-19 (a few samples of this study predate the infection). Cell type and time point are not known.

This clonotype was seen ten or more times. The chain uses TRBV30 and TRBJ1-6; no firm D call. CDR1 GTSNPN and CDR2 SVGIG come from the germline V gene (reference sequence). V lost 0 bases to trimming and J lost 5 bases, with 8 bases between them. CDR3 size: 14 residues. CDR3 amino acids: CAWSVLTDNSPLHF. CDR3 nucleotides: TGTGCCTGGAGTGTACTAACGGATAATTCACCCCTCCACTTT.

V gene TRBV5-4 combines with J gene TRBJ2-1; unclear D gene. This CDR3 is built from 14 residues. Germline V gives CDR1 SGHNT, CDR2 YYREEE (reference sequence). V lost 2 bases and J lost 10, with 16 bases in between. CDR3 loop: CASSFVIAPKEQFF. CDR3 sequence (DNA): TGTGCCAGCAGCTTCGTAATTGCGCCCAAGGAGCAGTTCTTC.

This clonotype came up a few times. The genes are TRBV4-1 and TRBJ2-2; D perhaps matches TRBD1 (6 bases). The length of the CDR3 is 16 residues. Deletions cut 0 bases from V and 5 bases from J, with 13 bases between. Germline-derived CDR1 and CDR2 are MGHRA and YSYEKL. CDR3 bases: TGCGCCAGCAGCCAAGATCTGACAGGCCGGACCGGGGAGCTGTTTTTT. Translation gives CASSQDLTGRTGELFF.

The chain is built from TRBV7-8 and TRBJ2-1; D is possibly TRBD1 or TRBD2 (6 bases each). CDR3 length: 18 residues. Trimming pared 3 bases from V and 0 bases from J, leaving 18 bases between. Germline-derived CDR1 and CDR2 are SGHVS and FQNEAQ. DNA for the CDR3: TGTGCCAGCAGCTTTGCCCCGGGGGCTATTAGCTCCTACAATGAGCAGTTCTTC. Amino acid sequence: CASSFAPGAISSYNEQFF. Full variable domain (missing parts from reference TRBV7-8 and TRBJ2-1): GAGVSQSPRYKVAKRGQDVALRCDPISGHVSLFWYQQALGQGPEFLTYFQNEAQLDKSGLPSDRFFAERPEGSVSTLKIQRTQQEDSAVYLCASSFAPGAISSYNEQFFGPGTRLTVL.

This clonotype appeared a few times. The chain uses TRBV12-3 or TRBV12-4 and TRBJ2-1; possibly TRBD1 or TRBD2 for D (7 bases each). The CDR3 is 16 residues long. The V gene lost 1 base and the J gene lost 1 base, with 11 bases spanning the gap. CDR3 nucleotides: TGTGCCAGCAGTTTAGGGGAGGGGGCGTCCTACAATGAGCAGTTCTTC. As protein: CASSLGEGASYNEQFF.

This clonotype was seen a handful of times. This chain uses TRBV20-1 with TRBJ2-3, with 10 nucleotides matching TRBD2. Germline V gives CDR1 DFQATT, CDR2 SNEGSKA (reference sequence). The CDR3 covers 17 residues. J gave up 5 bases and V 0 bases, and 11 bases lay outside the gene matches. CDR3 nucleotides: TGCAGTGCTAGAGATCTGATTCTAGCGGGAGCAATAGATACGCAGTATTTT. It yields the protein CSARDLILAGAIDTQYF.

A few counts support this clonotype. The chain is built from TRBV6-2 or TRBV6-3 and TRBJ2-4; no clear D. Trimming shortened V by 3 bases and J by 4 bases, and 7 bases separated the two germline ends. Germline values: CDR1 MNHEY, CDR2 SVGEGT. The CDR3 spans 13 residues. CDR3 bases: TGTGCCAGCAGTTATGGCGGTAAAAACATTCAGTACTTC. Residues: CASSYGGKNIQYF.

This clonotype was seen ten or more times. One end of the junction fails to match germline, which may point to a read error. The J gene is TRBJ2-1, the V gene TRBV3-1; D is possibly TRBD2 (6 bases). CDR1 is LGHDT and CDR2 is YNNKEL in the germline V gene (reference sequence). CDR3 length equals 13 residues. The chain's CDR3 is CASSQPNPAGLYF. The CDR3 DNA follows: TGTGCCAGCAGCCAACCAAACCCGGCGGGACTGTACTTC.

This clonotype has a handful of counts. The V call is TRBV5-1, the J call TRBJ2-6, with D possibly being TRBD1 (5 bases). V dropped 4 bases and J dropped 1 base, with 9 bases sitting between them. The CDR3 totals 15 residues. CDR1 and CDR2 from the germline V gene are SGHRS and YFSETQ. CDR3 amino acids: CASSQGRSGANVLTF. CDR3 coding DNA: TGCGCCAGCAGCCAGGGCCGTTCTGGGGCCAACGTCCTGACTTTC. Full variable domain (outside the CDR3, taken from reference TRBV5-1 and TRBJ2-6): KAGVTQTPRYLIKTRGQQVTLSCSPISGHRSVSWYQQTPGQGLQFLFEYFSETQRNKGNFPGRFSGRQFSNSRSEMNVSTLELGDSALYLCASSQGRSGANVLTFGAGSRLTVL.

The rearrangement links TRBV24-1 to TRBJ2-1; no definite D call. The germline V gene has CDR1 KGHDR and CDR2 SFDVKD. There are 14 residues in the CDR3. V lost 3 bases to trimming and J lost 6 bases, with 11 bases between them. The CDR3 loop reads CATSDPQGPNEQFF. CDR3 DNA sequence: TGTGCCACCAGTGATCCGCAAGGCCCCAATGAGCAGTTCTTC.

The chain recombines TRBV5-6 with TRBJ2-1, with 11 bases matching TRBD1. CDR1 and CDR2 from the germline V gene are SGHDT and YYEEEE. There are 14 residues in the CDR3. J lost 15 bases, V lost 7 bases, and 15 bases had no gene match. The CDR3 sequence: CASSWRTGGSLPFF. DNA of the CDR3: TGTGCCAGCTCCTGGCGGACAGGGGGCTCTCTTCCGTTCTTC.

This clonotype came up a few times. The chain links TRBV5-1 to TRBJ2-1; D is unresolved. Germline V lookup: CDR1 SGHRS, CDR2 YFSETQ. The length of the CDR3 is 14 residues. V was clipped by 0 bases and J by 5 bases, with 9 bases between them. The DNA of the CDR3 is TGCGCCAGCAGCTTGGCCGTTAGGGACAATGAGCAGTTCTTC. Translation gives CASSLAVRDNEQFF.

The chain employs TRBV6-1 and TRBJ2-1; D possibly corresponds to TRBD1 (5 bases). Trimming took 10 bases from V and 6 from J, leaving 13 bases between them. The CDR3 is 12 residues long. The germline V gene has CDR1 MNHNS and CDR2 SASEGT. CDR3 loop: CAITYRFNEQFF. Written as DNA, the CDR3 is TGTGCCATTACGTACAGGTTCAATGAGCAGTTCTTC.

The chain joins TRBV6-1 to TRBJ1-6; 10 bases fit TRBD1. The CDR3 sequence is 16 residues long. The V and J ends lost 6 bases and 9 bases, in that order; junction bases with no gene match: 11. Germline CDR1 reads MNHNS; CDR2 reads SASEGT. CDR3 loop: CASSADRGNRGSPLHF. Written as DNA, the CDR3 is TGTGCCAGCAGCGCGGACAGGGGGAATCGGGGTTCACCCCTCCACTTT.

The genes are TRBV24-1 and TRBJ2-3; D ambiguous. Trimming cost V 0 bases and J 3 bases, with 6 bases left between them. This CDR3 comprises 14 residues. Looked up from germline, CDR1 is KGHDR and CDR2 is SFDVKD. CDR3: CATSDLTETDTQYF. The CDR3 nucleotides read TGTGCCACCAGTGATTTGACAGAAACAGATACGCAGTATTTT.

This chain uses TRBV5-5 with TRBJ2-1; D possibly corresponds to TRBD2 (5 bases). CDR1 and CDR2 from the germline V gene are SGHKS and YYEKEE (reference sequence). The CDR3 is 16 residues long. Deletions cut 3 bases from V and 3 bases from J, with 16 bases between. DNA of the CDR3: TGTGCCAGCAGCTCGGGCGGGTCAACTTTCTACAATGAGCAGTTCTTC. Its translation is CASSSGGSTFYNEQFF.

CDR3: CASSLSMNTEAFF. The CDR3 DNA follows: TGTGCCAGCAGCTTATCAATGAACACTGAAGCTTTCTTT. This chain links TRBV7-3 with TRBJ1-1; D call uncertain. Germline values: CDR1 SGHTA, CDR2 FQGTGA. The V end lost 2 bases, the J end lost 0 bases, and 4 bases lay between the germline ends. The CDR3 is 13 amino acids.

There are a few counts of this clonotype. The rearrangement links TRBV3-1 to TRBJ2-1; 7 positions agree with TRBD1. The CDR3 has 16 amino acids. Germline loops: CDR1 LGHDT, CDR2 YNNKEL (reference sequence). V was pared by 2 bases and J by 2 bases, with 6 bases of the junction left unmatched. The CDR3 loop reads CASSQLRTGAYNEQFF. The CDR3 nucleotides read TGTGCCAGCAGCCAACTTCGGACAGGAGCCTACAATGAGCAGTTCTTC.

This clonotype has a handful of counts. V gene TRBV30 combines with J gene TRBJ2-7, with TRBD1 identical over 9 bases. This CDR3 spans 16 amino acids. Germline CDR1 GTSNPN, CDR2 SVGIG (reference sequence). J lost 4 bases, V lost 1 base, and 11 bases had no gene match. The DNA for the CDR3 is TGTGCCTGGAGTGACGGGACAGGGACTGTCGGTTACGAGCAGTACTTC. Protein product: CAWSDGTGTVGYEQYF.

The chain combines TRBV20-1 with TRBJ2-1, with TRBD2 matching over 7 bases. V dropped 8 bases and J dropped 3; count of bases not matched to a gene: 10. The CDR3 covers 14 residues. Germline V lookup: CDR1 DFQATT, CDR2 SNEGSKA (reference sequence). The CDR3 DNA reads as TGCAGTCCTTCCCTCCAGCGGGACTACAATGAGCAGTTCTTC. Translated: CSPSLQRDYNEQFF.

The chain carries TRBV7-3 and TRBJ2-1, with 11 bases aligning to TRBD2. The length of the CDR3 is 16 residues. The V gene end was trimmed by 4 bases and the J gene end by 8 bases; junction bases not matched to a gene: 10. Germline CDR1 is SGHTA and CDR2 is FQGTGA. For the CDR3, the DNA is TGTGCCAGCAGCTCCGTAGAGATAGCGGGAGGGGATGAGCAGTTCTTC. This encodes CASSSVEIAGGDEQFF.

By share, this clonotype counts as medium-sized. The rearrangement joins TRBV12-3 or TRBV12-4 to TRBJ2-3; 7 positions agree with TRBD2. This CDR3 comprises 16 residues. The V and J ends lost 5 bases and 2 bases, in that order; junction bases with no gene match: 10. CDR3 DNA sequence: TGTGCCAGCAGTCTTTTTTCGGCGGGGGACACAGATACGCAGTATTTT. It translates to CASSLFSAGDTDTQYF.

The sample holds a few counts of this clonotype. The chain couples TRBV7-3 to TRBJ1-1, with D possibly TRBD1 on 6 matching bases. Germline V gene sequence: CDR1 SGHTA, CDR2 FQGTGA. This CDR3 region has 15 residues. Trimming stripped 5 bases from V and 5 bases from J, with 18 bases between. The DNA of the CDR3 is TGTGCCAGCAGCCCCTCCTCGGGGGCGAGGACTGAAGCTTTCTTT. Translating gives CASSPSSGARTEAFF.

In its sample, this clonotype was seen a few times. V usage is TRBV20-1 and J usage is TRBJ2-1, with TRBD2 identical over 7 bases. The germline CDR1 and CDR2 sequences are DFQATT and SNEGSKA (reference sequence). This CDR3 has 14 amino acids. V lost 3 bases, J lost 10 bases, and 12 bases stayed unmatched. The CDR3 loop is CSASSQRGPWEQFF. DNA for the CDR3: TGCAGTGCTAGTTCCCAGCGGGGTCCGTGGGAGCAGTTCTTC.

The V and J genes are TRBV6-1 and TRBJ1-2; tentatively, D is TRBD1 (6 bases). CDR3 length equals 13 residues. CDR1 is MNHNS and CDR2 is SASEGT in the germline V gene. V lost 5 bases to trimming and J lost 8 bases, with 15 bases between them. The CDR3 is CASSPPGTWGYTF. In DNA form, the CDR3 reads TGTGCCAGCAGTCCCCCCGGGACATGGGGCTACACCTTC.

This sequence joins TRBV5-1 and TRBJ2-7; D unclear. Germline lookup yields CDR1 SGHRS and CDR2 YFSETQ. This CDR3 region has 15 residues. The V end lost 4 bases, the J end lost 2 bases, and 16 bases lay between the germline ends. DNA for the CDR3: TGCGCCAGCAGCGCCGGCCCCGGACGTGCCTACGAGCAGTACTTC. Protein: CASSAGPGRAYEQYF.

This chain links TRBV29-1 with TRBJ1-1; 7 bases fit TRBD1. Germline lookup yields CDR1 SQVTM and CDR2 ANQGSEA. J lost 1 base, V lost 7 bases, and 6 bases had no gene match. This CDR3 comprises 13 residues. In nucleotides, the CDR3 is TGCAGCGCTCCGGGACAGCAGAACACTGAAGCTTTCTTT. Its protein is CSAPGQQNTEAFF. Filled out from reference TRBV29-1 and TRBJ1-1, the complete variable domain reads SAVISQKPSRDICQRGTSLTIQCQVDSQVTMMFWYRQQPGQSLTLIATANQGSEATYESGFVIDKFPISRPNLTFSTLTVSNMSPEDSSIYLCSAPGQQNTEAFFGQGTRLTVV.

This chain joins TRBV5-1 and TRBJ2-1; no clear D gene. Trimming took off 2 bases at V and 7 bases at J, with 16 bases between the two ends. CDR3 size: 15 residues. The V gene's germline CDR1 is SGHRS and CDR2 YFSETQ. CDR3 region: CASSLLTSPENEQFF. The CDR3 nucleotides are TGCGCCAGCAGCTTACTGACTTCCCCAGAAAATGAGCAGTTCTTC. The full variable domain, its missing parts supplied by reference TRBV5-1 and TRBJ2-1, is KAGVTQTPRYLIKTRGQQVTLSCSPISGHRSVSWYQQTPGQGLQFLFEYFSETQRNKGNFPGRFSGRQFSNSRSEMNVSTLELGDSALYLCASSLLTSPENEQFFGPGTRLTVL.

For the CDR3, the DNA is TGCAGTGCTAGTGCCTGGACTAGCGGGACAAACGATGGCCAGTACTTC. This encodes CSASAWTSGTNDGQYF. The chain employs TRBV20-1 and TRBJ2-5, with 12 bases fitting TRBD2. The CDR3 is 16 residues long. CDR1 is DFQATT, CDR2 SNEGSKA, per germline (reference sequence). The ends lost 3 bases at V and 10 bases at J; junction bases unmatched: 15.